The 20 T cell receptor beta chains presented below share a single source sample, sequenced in a study of molecular identifiers for immune sequencing clone quantification. MiXCR was run by TCRdb on the PCR reads, yielding one entry per CDR3 protein. The data contain approximately 550,000 distinct CDR3 sequences, about 25% of them seen just once; the ten biggest clones take up 0.76%. The specimen was naive CD8+ T cells from blood, with Jurkat cell RNA spiked in. Described subset: FACS-sorted CD8+CD4-CCR7+CD45RA+ naive T cells. The receptors were sampled from a human donor in good health. Some libraries in this study had Jurkat cell RNA spiked in.

A few counts support this clonotype. The V gene is TRBV5-1, the J gene TRBJ2-1, with D possibly being TRBD2 (6 bases). The V gene's germline CDR1 is SGHRS and CDR2 YFSETQ. V was pared by 4 bases and J by 4 bases, with 18 bases between. CDR3 length equals 16 residues. The CDR3 region has the DNA TGCGCCAGCAGCCCCGCCGGGGGTTTGGGGTACAATGAGCAGTTCTTC. Its protein is CASSPAGGLGYNEQFF.

This clonotype was counted at least ten times. The chain joins TRBV7-9 to TRBJ2-3; 9 positions agree with TRBD1. The CDR3 loop spans 16 amino acids. Germline trimming cut 5 bases from V and 4 bases from J; bases unmatched to any gene: 10. Looked up from germline, CDR1 is SEHNR and CDR2 is FQNEAQ (reference sequence). The CDR3 loop reads CASSASTGGLADTQYF. The CDR3 coding sequence is TGTGCCAGCAGCGCATCAACAGGGGGCTTAGCAGATACGCAGTATTTT.

DNA of the CDR3: TGCGCCAGCAGCCAAGAAGGTGAGGCTCCCGGACGTTCACCCCTCCACTTT. It codes for CASSQEGEAPGRSPLHF. The rearrangement joins TRBV4-1 to TRBJ1-6, with D unclear. The CDR3 is 17 residues long. The ends were cut back, 0 bases at V and 9 bases at J, with 18 bases in the middle. Germline assignment: CDR1 MGHRA and CDR2 YSYEKL.

About this clonotype: As the CDR3 is not closed by the conserved phenylalanine or tryptophan, this likely results from a read error. The genes are TRBV6-6 and TRBJ2-7, with no clear D. V shed 1 base and J shed 7 bases, with 14 bases lying between them. The CDR3 totals 14 residues. The germline gives CDR1 MNHNY, CDR2 SVGAGI (reference sequence). Here the CDR3 reads CASSYLGPDEEQYL. The CDR3 coding sequence is TGTGCCAGCAGTTACTTAGGGCCTGACGAGGAGCAGTACCTC.

This clonotype is a singleton in its sample. V and J are TRBV25-1 and TRBJ2-1, with 8 bases lining up with TRBD1. Germline trimming cut 5 bases from V and 10 bases from J; bases unmatched to any gene: 13. Germline V lookup: CDR1 MGHDK, CDR2 SYGVNS. The CDR3 is 15 amino acids. The CDR3: CASSPQDRADHEQFF. CDR3 coding DNA: TGTGCCAGCAGTCCCCAGGACAGGGCTGACCACGAGCAGTTCTTC.

Points on this clonotype: One end of the junction fails to match germline, which may point to a read error. CDR3 sequence reads: CASSLKSSGRRAQETQYF. The CDR3 DNA is TGTGCTAGCAGCCTAAAATCTAGCGGGAGGCGTGCTCAAGAGACCCAGTACTTC. V gene TRBV7-7 combines with J gene TRBJ2-5; 11 bases align to TRBD2. This CDR3 comprises 18 residues. From germline, CDR1 is SSHAT and CDR2 FNYEAQ (reference sequence).

The chain employs TRBV9 and TRBJ2-2; D possibly corresponds to TRBD2 (6 bases). Deletions cut 3 bases from V and 0 bases from J, with 9 bases between. From germline, CDR1 is SGDLS and CDR2 YYNGEE. The length of the CDR3 is 15 residues. CDR3: CASSEGTANTGELFF. Here the CDR3 DNA reads TGTGCCAGCAGCGAAGGGACTGCGAACACCGGGGAGCTGTTTTTT.

CDR3 loop: CASSPPPGQGAFF. DNA of the CDR3: TGTGCCAGCAGTCCACCTCCGGGACAAGGAGCTTTCTTT. The genes are TRBV28 and TRBJ1-1; maybe TRBD1 (6 bases). Trimming left V 5 bases short and J 10 bases short, with 17 bases between. Germline assignment: CDR1 MDHEN and CDR2 SYDVKM. The CDR3 has 13 residues.

As to this clonotype: Germline and junction disagree at one end, which may indicate a read error. The chain has TRBV30 and TRBJ1-2; 7 bases are a match to TRBD1. The germline V gene encodes CDR1 GTSNPN and CDR2 SVGIG (reference sequence). The CDR3 extends over 16 amino acids. Here the CDR3 DNA reads TGTACCTGGAGTAGTCCGGGACAGACGAGAGACTATGGCTACACCTTC. Amino acid sequence: CTWSSPGQTRDYGYTF.

Only a few counts were recorded for this clonotype. The J gene is TRBJ1-5, the V gene TRBV5-1; 8 bases agree with TRBD1. The CDR3 is 15 amino acids. Per germline, CDR1 SGHRS and CDR2 YFSETQ. Germline trimming cut 0 bases from V and 5 bases from J; bases unmatched to any gene: 4. This CDR3 is CASSLVPGGDQPQHF. CDR3 in DNA: TGCGCCAGCAGCTTGGTCCCAGGGGGCGATCAGCCCCAGCATTTT.

This clonotype was detected a few times. This chain uses TRBV30 with TRBJ2-3, with D possibly being TRBD1 (6 bases). The V gene lost 0 bases and the J gene lost 5 bases, with 9 bases spanning the gap. Germline V gene data show CDR1 as GTSNPN and CDR2 as SVGIG (reference sequence). This CDR3 contains 13 residues. The CDR3 nucleotides are TGTGCCTGGAGTGTAGGGGGTGTAGATACGCAGTATTTT. Translating it yields CAWSVGGVDTQYF.

For this clonotype: It may be a read error: a sequence one base away is much more abundant. Lacking the conserved final phenylalanine or tryptophan, this CDR3 likely reflects a read error. The chain employs TRBV12-3 or TRBV12-4 and TRBJ1-1; D gene uncertain. Deletions cut 5 bases from V and 7 bases from J, with 14 bases between. This CDR3 is built from 13 residues. CDR3 sequence reads: CASSPIITVEAFL. CDR3 coding DNA: TGTGCCAGCAGTCCCATAATCACAGTTGAAGCTTTCCTT.

This clonotype was picked up many times. CDR3: CAWSSPRIGPSTDTQYF. The CDR3 DNA sequence: TGTGCCTGGAGTTCCCCACGCATTGGGCCAAGCACAGATACGCAGTATTTT. This chain joins TRBV30 and TRBJ2-3; no definite D call. Trimming took 2 bases from V and 0 from J, leaving 18 bases between them. From germline, CDR1 is GTSNPN and CDR2 SVGIG (reference sequence). The CDR3 covers 17 residues. Combining the CDR3 with reference TRBV30 and TRBJ2-3 gives the whole variable domain SQTIHQWPATLVQPVGSPLSLECTVEGTSNPNLYWYRQAAGRGLQLLFYSVGIGQISSEVPQNLSASRPQDRQFILSSKKLLLSDSGFYLCAWSSPRIGPSTDTQYFGPGTRLTVL.

This clonotype was observed a few times. The CDR3 DNA sequence: TGTGCCAGCAGTTTTACGGGAGGGACGGGCACCGGGGAGCTGTTTTTT. Its protein product is CASSFTGGTGTGELFF. The chain combines TRBV27 with TRBJ2-2, with 8 bases that match TRBD2. This CDR3 spans 16 amino acids. Unmatched junction bases numbered 7, after V lost 3 bases and J lost 4 bases. Germline CDR1 MNHEY, CDR2 SMNVEV (reference sequence).

This clonotype was recorded a few times. The chain recombines TRBV13 with TRBJ2-3; 9 bases align to TRBD2. The germline V gene encodes CDR1 PRHDT and CDR2 FYEKMQ (reference sequence). J lost 3 bases, V lost 1 base, and 5 bases had no gene match. This CDR3 has 16 amino acids. CDR3 DNA sequence: TGTGCCAGCAGCTTAGAGTCACTAGCGGGTACAGATACGCAGTATTTT. Amino acids: CASSLESLAGTDTQYF. Full variable domain (outside the CDR3, taken from reference TRBV13 and TRBJ2-3): AAGVIQSPRHLIKEKRETATLKCYPIPRHDTVYWYQQGPGQDPQFLISFYEKMQSDKGSIPDRFSAQQFSDYHSELNMSSLELGDSALYFCASSLESLAGTDTQYFGPGTRLTVL.

At least ten counts were recorded for this clonotype. The chain joins TRBV27 to TRBJ1-2; D not resolved. The CDR3 contains 13 residues. In germline, CDR1 is MNHEY, CDR2 SMNVEV (reference sequence). V lost 2 bases to trimming and J lost 2 bases, with 6 bases between them. CDR3 coding DNA: TGTGCCAGCAGTTTAACGGAAAACTATGGCTACACCTTC. Translation: CASSLTENYGYTF.

A few counts support this clonotype. The gene calls are TRBV24-1 and TRBJ2-3; 13 bases align to TRBD2. The CDR3 contains 17 residues. With V trimmed by 4 bases and J by 3 bases, 6 bases remained unmatched. CDR1 is KGHDR, CDR2 SFDVKD, per germline. This CDR3 reads CATSDPLAGGPTDTQYF. The CDR3 DNA reads as TGTGCCACCAGTGACCCACTAGCGGGAGGGCCGACAGATACGCAGTATTTT.

There are many counts of this clonotype. The rearrangement links TRBV29-1 to TRBJ1-1; D remains unclear. Trimming pared 3 bases from V and 7 bases from J, leaving 9 bases between. Germline CDR1 is SQVTM and CDR2 is ANQGSEA. This CDR3 spans 11 amino acids. Here the CDR3 reads CSVDLAYEAFF. The CDR3 DNA reads as TGCAGCGTTGATTTGGCCTATGAAGCTTTCTTT.

V gene TRBV28 combines with J gene TRBJ1-2, with 7 bases that match TRBD1. Germline trimming cut 5 bases from V and 8 bases from J; bases unmatched to any gene: 5. CDR3 length equals 12 residues. Germline V gene lookup returns CDR1 MDHEN and CDR2 SYDVKM. CDR3 sequence: CASSQGVYGYTF. CDR3 in DNA: TGTGCCAGCAGTCAGGGGGTATACGGCTACACCTTC.

Points on this clonotype: A read error is possible here, since a much larger clone lies one base away. V gene TRBV20-1 combines with J gene TRBJ2-7; no firm D call. The V gene's germline CDR1 is DFQATT and CDR2 SNEGSKA (reference sequence). This CDR3 comprises 11 residues. In DNA form, the CDR3 reads TGCAGGGCTAGAGATCATTACGAGCAGTACTTC. As protein: CRARDHYEQYF.